This T cell receptor beta chain was sequenced in a study of T cell repertoires in cytomegalovirus infection. Study-wide points: Cumulative public TCR beta family frequency identified CMV carriers with the relevant HLA. Dominating the ex vivo response were HLA-C-restricted CMV-specific TCR beta clonotypes.

Note on this clonotype: Antigen: not known.

One entry per CDR3 protein, called by TCRdb with MiXCR from the reads. Here the sample spans a few hundred thousand distinct CDR3 sequences, about 17% being singletons. Sequencing input: CD8+ T cells from PBMCs. This TCR derives from a human donor in good health (CMV status not recorded). Some clones in this sample may be carry-over from other donors' samples.

This CDR3 is CSVEDLGYGTGELFF. The CDR3 DNA is TGCAGCGTTGAAGATTTAGGGTATGGAACCGGGGAGCTGTTTTTT. V is TRBV29-1 and J is TRBJ2-2; D is undetermined. This CDR3 is built from 15 residues. V dropped 0 bases and J dropped 5 bases, with 13 bases sitting between them. Germline-derived CDR1 and CDR2 are SQVTM and ANQGSEA.